These 10 T cell receptor beta chains were all obtained from the same sample, sequenced in a study of OX40 agonist ivuxolimab in advanced cancers. Assay: immunoSEQ multiplex PCR; the TCRdb copy retains only in-frame clones and omits some. The sample has 45,000 to 60,000 clones, 90% to 95% seen once. Specimen: CD4+ or CD8+ T cells sorted from blood, collected in a trial of the OX40 agonist ivuxolimab. The receptors were gathered from an adult with an advanced solid tumor such as melanoma, head and neck, liver or kidney cancer.

This clone was seen only once. Other DNA variants within this sample encode the same CDR3. This rearrangement joins TRBV18 to TRBJ2-5; maybe TRBD2 (6 bases). From germline, CDR1 is KGHSH and CDR2 LQKENI. The CDR3 is 12 amino acids. V lost 6 bases and J 5 bases, leaving 10 bases between the germline ends. CDR3 sequence: CASSPGGETQYF. CDR3 coding DNA: TGTGCCAGCTCTCCCGGAGGGGAGACCCAGTACTTC.

The rearrangement joins TRBV9 to TRBJ2-3; TRBD2 agrees at 7 bases. With 7 bases clipped from V and 3 bases from J, the junction kept 8 bases outside the gene matches. The CDR3 is 14 residues long. Germline V lookup: CDR1 SGDLS, CDR2 YYNGEE. CDR3 amino acids: CASSRGGGTDTQYF. The CDR3 DNA follows: TGTGCCAGCTCCCGTGGGGGGGGGACAGATACGCAGTATTTT. Full variable domain (rest looked up from reference TRBV9 and TRBJ2-3): DSGVTQTPKHLITATGQRVTLRCSPRSGDLSVYWYQQSLDQGLQFLIQYYNGEERAKGNILERFSAQQFPDLHSELNLSSLELGDSALYFCASSRGGGTDTQYFGPGTRLTVL.

J is TRBJ2-5 and V is TRBV6-5; 7 nucleotides line up with TRBD1. Germline-derived CDR1 and CDR2 are MNHEY and SVGAGI. This CDR3 contains 13 residues. Trimming removed 2 bases from V and 4 bases from J; junction bases left unmatched: 1. DNA for the CDR3: TGTGCCAGCAGTTACAGGGGGCGAGAGACCCAGTACTTC. Its translation is CASSYRGRETQYF.

The chain recombines TRBV10-3 with TRBJ2-3; D gene unclear. CDR3 length: 11 residues. Germline V gives CDR1 ENHRY, CDR2 SYGVKD. Trimming cost V 3 bases and J 4 bases, with 2 bases left between them. The CDR3 nucleotides are TGTGCCATCAGTGAAGCAGATACGCAGTATTTT. This translates into CAISEADTQYF.

The chain joins TRBV7-2 to TRBJ2-7; TRBD1 agrees at 7 bases. V lost 6 bases and J lost 3; bases outside the gene matches: 8. Germline loops: CDR1 SGHTA, CDR2 FQGNSA. The CDR3 is made up of 14 amino acids. The CDR3 DNA follows: TGTGCCAGCAGTTCGTCAGGGGGTGGCTACGAGCAGTACTTC. Its protein product is CASSSSGGGYEQYF.

This clone was counted between two and nine times. The genes are TRBV6-5 and TRBJ2-7; the D gene is possibly TRBD2 (5 bases). V gave up 4 bases and J gave up 5 bases, with 12 bases separating them. This CDR3 region has 13 residues. CDR1 is MNHEY and CDR2 is SVGAGI in the germline V gene. The CDR3 DNA reads TGTGCCAGCAGTTTGGGGAGTGCCCACGAGCAGTACTTC. Protein: CASSLGSAHEQYF.

This clone has a single count. The J gene is TRBJ1-2, the V gene TRBV9, with D uncertain. V lost 1 base and J 2 bases, leaving 6 bases between the germline ends. CDR3 size: 13 residues. The V gene's germline CDR1 is SGDLS and CDR2 YYNGEE. The chain's CDR3 is CASSVSPNYGYTF. The CDR3 nucleotides read TGTGCCAGCAGCGTAAGTCCCAACTATGGCTACACCTTC. The whole variable domain, remainder taken from reference TRBV9 and TRBJ1-2, is DSGVTQTPKHLITATGQRVTLRCSPRSGDLSVYWYQQSLDQGLQFLIQYYNGEERAKGNILERFSAQQFPDLHSELNLSSLELGDSALYFCASSVSPNYGYTFGSGTRLTVV.

The J gene is TRBJ2-3, the V gene TRBV4-1; possibly TRBD2 for D (6 bases). Germline CDR1 and CDR2: MGHRA and YSYEKL. V was cut by 4 bases and J by 6 bases, with 17 bases left in between. The CDR3 is 15 residues long. The chain's CDR3 is CASSREDYLADTQYF. CDR3 DNA: TGCGCCAGCAGCCGGGAGGACTACCTCGCGGATACGCAGTATTTT.

This chain uses TRBV19 with TRBJ2-7; the D gene is possibly TRBD2 (6 bases). The CDR3 consists of 11 residues. Germline-derived CDR1 and CDR2 are LNHDA and SQIVND (reference sequence). The germline V and J ends were trimmed by 6 bases and 12 bases, with 15 bases remaining between them. The CDR3 spells CASSVGEARYF. The CDR3 region has the DNA TGTGCCAGTAGCGTGGGGGAGGCCCGGTACTTC.

This clone was observed a handful of times. This chain connects TRBV2 to TRBJ1-1, with no clear D. CDR3 size: 11 residues. V gave up 4 bases and J gave up 8 bases, with 8 bases separating them. Germline CDR1 is SNHLY and CDR2 is FYNNEI. CDR3 DNA sequence: TGTGCCAGCAGTGCTCTCCTGGAAGCTTTCTTT. It yields the protein CASSALLEAFF.